This T cell receptor (beta chain) came from a study of patients and donors after allogeneic stem cell transplantation (dated by TCRdb to the early 2020s). The method behind the library was RT-PCR. Sequencing instrument: NextSeq 550. TCRdb itself trimmed the public reads at Q25 with fastp, ran MiXCR and retained productive beta chains. Rows merge per CDR3 protein into single entries with the most common DNA and genes. Present in this sample are approximately 210,000 distinct CDR3 sequences, roughly two fifths of which were seen just once. Around 35% of the sample lies in the top ten. This clonotype turned up a few times. This receptor's antigen is unknown. No clone much larger than this one lies a single base away; base qualities are absent. From the germline V gene, CDR1 is MDHEN and CDR2 is SYDVKM. V is cut by 2 bases and J by 1 base, and the space between the germline ends is 9 bases. Including cysteine and phenylalanine, the CDR3 has 14 amino acids. Only the CDR3 portion is preserved as DNA: 42 bases, with reading frame beginning at the first base.

The source material was blood, either unsorted or a sorted T cell fraction (not recorded which). Recombination connected TRBV28 to TRBJ2-7; a weak D assignment points to TRBD2 (5 bases agree). The receptor was isolated from a human donor who was either an allogeneic HSCT recipient or a stem cell or donor lymphocyte infusion donor (not recorded which). It is not recorded whose cells these are; they may come from a transplant donor. The CDR3 region: CASSLGLASYEQYF. Here is the DNA: TGTGCCAGCAGTTTAGGCCTAGCATCCTACGAGCAGTACTTC.